The next 27 T cell receptor beta chains were all read from a single sample in a study of PD-1 blockade in classical Hodgkin lymphoma. Assay used: immunoSEQ multiplex PCR; TCRdb lists only in-frame clones, some missing. In the table there are roughly 28,000 clones, around 80% of which are singletons. As for time point: cycle 4 day 1 (C4D1), after more than five weeks of nivolumab. With no exception, relapse followed autologous stem cell transplantation in all patients, and brentuximab vedotin exposure varied. The sequenced sample was peripheral blood mononuclear cells (PBMCs), obtained before the fourth cycle of nivolumab. The receptors shown here come from a human donor with classical Hodgkin lymphoma.

Comment on this clone: Within the sample, other DNA sequences also encode this same CDR3. V usage is TRBV5-1 and J usage is TRBJ2-1; no definite D call. CDR1 is SGHRS and CDR2 is YFSETQ in the germline V gene. V lost 3 bases to trimming and J lost 4 bases, with 8 bases between them. The CDR3 runs to 13 residues. DNA for the CDR3: TGCGCCAGCAGCTACCTAGGGTACAATGAGCAGTTCTTC. Amino acids: CASSYLGYNEQFF.

The V gene is TRBV11-1, the J gene TRBJ2-2; TRBD1 aligns across 9 bases. The CDR3 spans 14 residues. The V gene's germline CDR1 is SGHAT and CDR2 FQDESV (reference sequence). J gave up 12 bases and V 5 bases, and 10 bases lay outside the gene matches. CDR3 loop: CASSQQGAPGKLFF. In DNA, the CDR3 is TGTGCCAGCAGCCAACAGGGGGCGCCTGGGAAGCTGTTTTTT.

V is TRBV7-2 and J is TRBJ2-5; 8 nucleotides agree with TRBD2. The J call may be incorrect, as the DNA end agrees better with TRBJ2-7. Germline V gene lookup returns CDR1 SGHTA and CDR2 FQGNSA. The CDR3 loop spans 14 amino acids. DNA for the CDR3: TGTGCCAGCAGCCGGGGGGGGAGGGTCTACGAGCAGTACTTC. Translation gives CASSRGGRVYEQYF.

This clone was seen a handful of times. This chain's CDR3 is CASSSGQLYEQYF. The CDR3 nucleotides read TGCGCCAGCAGCTCCGGACAGCTCTACGAGCAGTACTTC. V gene TRBV5-1 combines with J gene TRBJ2-7; D possibly corresponds to TRBD1 (6 bases). CDR3 size: 13 residues. CDR1 SGHRS and CDR2 YFSETQ come from the germline V gene. V was trimmed by 3 bases and J by 3 bases, leaving 10 bases between them.

The genes are TRBV7-2 and TRBJ2-3; 10 bases map to TRBD2. CDR3 size: 16 residues. The V gene end was trimmed by 5 bases and the J gene end by 11 bases; junction bases not matched to a gene: 16. CDR1 SGHTA and CDR2 FQGNSA come from the germline V gene. The chain's CDR3 is CASSLLAGGRIGEQYF. CDR3 nucleotide sequence: TGTGCCAGCAGCCTCTTAGCGGGGGGACGGATAGGGGAGCAGTATTTT.

This sequence joins TRBV7-2 and TRBJ2-7, with 9 bases lining up with TRBD1. This CDR3 is built from 12 residues. V shed 7 bases and J 13 bases; nucleotides not matched to a gene: 11. Germline CDR1 and CDR2: SGHTA and FQGNSA. The CDR3 here is CASTPDRGVLYF. The CDR3 DNA sequence: TGTGCCAGCACCCCGGACAGGGGCGTGCTATACTTC.

This chain connects TRBV6-5 to TRBJ1-6; 11 positions agree with TRBD1. The CDR3 sequence is 14 residues long. Germline V lookup: CDR1 MNHEY, CDR2 SVGAGI. Trimming cost V 7 bases and J 9 bases; bases outside gene matches: 5. CDR3 region: CASTLGQGASPLHF. CDR3 sequence (DNA): TGTGCCAGCACCTTAGGACAGGGGGCTTCACCCCTCCACTTT.

This chain links TRBV11-2 with TRBJ1-2, with D possibly matching TRBD1 (5 bases). V lost 3 bases and J 2 bases, leaving 10 bases between the germline ends. Germline loops: CDR1 SGHAT, CDR2 FQNNGV. This CDR3 contains 14 residues. CDR3 in amino acids: CASSLGWDNYGYTF. In nucleotides, the CDR3 is TGTGCCAGCAGCTTGGGCTGGGACAACTATGGCTACACCTTC. The whole variable domain, remainder taken from reference TRBV11-2 and TRBJ1-2, is EAGVAQSPRYKIIEKRQSVAFWCNPISGHATLYWYQQILGQGPKLLIQFQNNGVVDDSQLPKDRFSAERLKGVDSTLKIQPAKLEDSAVYLCASSLGWDNYGYTFGSGTRLTVV.

There are a few counts of this clone. The rearrangement uses TRBV27 and TRBJ2-1; D remains ambiguous. CDR3 length: 15 residues. V lost 2 bases, J lost 9 bases, and 17 bases lay in between. Germline CDR1 is MNHEY and CDR2 is SMNVEV (reference sequence). CDR3 nucleotide sequence: TGTGCCAGCAGTTTAAGGAGTCATGGTGGTGGTGAGCAGTTCTTC. Its protein product is CASSLRSHGGGEQFF.

This clone was seen a handful of times. CDR3 in amino acids: CASSRDRGLMNTEAFF. CDR3 nucleotides: TGTGCCAGCAGCCGCGACAGGGGGTTAATGAACACTGAAGCTTTCTTT. This rearrangement joins TRBV11-2 to TRBJ1-1; 9 bases line up with TRBD1. Per germline, CDR1 SGHAT and CDR2 FQNNGV. The V segment lost 5 bases and the J segment 0 bases; nucleotides outside the gene matches: 7. This CDR3 spans 16 amino acids.

The chain has TRBV7-7 and TRBJ2-2; no clear D. Germline values: CDR1 SSHAT, CDR2 FNYEAQ (reference sequence). The CDR3 covers 16 residues. Trimming stripped 6 bases from V and 1 base from J, with 15 bases between. CDR3 amino acids: CASSPGRLLNTGELFF. CDR3 sequence (DNA): TGTGCCAGCAGTCCTGGACGGCTACTGAACACCGGGGAGCTGTTTTTT. Variable domain in full (rest from reference TRBV7-7 and TRBJ2-2): GAGVSQSPRYKVTKRGQDVTLRCDPISSHATLYWYQQALGQGPEFLTYFNYEAQPDKSGLPSDRFSAERPEGSISTLTIQRTEQRDSAMYRCASSPGRLLNTGELFFGEGSRLTVL.

The chain recombines TRBV5-4 with TRBJ2-5; D possibly corresponds to TRBD1 (5 bases). The length of the CDR3 is 13 residues. Germline values: CDR1 SGHNT, CDR2 YYREEE (reference sequence). V gave up 4 bases and J gave up 5 bases, with 12 bases separating them. The CDR3 nucleotides are TGTGCCAGCAGCCGACAGACCGGGGAGACCCAGTACTTC. This sequence encodes CASSRQTGETQYF.

The V gene is TRBV7-9, the J gene TRBJ1-1, with 9 bases that match TRBD1. The CDR3 is 14 residues long. V trimming: 2 bases; J trimming: 6 bases; junction bases outside the gene matches: 4. Germline CDR1 SEHNR, CDR2 FQNEAQ (reference sequence). The CDR3 DNA is TGTGCCAGCAGCTTAATGGGACAGGGAGCTGAAGCTTTCTTT. Translating gives CASSLMGQGAEAFF.

The rearrangement uses TRBV19 and TRBJ2-5; 7 bases are a match to TRBD2. The CDR3 length is 16 residues. V trimming: 5 bases; J trimming: 2 bases; junction bases outside the gene matches: 11. Germline V gene data show CDR1 as LNHDA and CDR2 as SQIVND (reference sequence). The CDR3 DNA reads TGTGCCAGTAGTCCCCTGGCGGGGGAGAAACAAGAGACCCAGTACTTC. Amino acid sequence: CASSPLAGEKQETQYF.

The gene calls are TRBV7-9 and TRBJ2-2; no reliable D call. Germline CDR1 SEHNR, CDR2 FQNEAQ (reference sequence). V was clipped by 5 bases and J by 3 bases, with 4 bases between them. The CDR3 is made up of 12 amino acids. The CDR3 spells CASSGDTGELFF. DNA for the CDR3: TGTGCCAGCAGCGGTGACACCGGGGAGCTGTTTTTT.

Only a few counts were recorded for this clone. The chain couples TRBV7-2 to TRBJ2-5; TRBD2 is a possible D gene (5 bases). The CDR3 consists of 13 residues. CDR1 is SGHTA, CDR2 FQGNSA, per germline. The V gene lost 3 bases and the J gene lost 5 bases, with 10 bases spanning the gap. CDR3 nucleotide sequence: TGTGCCAGCAGCTTGGGAGCTCGGGAGACCCAGTACTTC. It is translated as CASSLGARETQYF. Full variable domain (outside the CDR3, taken from reference TRBV7-2 and TRBJ2-5): GAGVSQSPSNKVTEKGKDVELRCDPISGHTALYWYRQSLGQGLEFLIYFQGNSAPDKSGLPSDRFSAERTGGSVSTLTIQRTQQEDSAVYLCASSLGARETQYFGPGTRLLVL.

Only a few counts were recorded for this clone. This chain links TRBV6-4 with TRBJ2-1, with 7 positions matching TRBD1. Trimming removed 5 bases from V and 5 bases from J; junction bases left unmatched: 6. CDR1 and CDR2 from the germline V gene are MRHNA and SNTAGT. There are 14 residues in the CDR3. This CDR3 is CASSLWTGHNEQFF. The CDR3 DNA follows: TGTGCCAGCAGTCTTTGGACAGGCCACAATGAGCAGTTCTTC.

CDR3 residues: CAISVSGSNEKLFF. The CDR3 nucleotides read TGTGCCATCAGTGTCTCGGGTTCTAATGAAAAACTGTTTTTT. This chain links TRBV10-3 with TRBJ1-4, with D unresolved. The V gene lost 4 bases and the J gene lost 3 bases, with 9 bases spanning the gap. The CDR3 covers 14 residues. Germline V gene data show CDR1 as ENHRY and CDR2 as SYGVKD.

This clone was seen only a few times. This sequence joins TRBV6-1 and TRBJ1-6; weak D call: TRBD1 (6 bases). The V end was cut by 0 bases, the J end by 12 bases, with 18 bases between. The V gene's germline CDR1 is MNHNS and CDR2 SASEGT. There are 16 residues in the CDR3. CDR3 sequence (DNA): TGTGCCAGCAGTGAAGCGGGGGGGACACCCGCGTTACCCCTCCACTTT. Translation: CASSEAGGTPALPLHF.

V is TRBV29-1 and J is TRBJ2-3; no firm D call. The CDR3 is 14 amino acids. Trimming cost V 6 bases and J 4 bases, with 17 bases left between them. Germline CDR1 reads SQVTM; CDR2 reads ANQGSEA. The CDR3 DNA reads as TGCAGCGTCCCCGGTCGTATACTCGCAGATACGCAGTATTTT. Its protein product is CSVPGRILADTQYF.

This clone was seen a single time. The chain uses TRBV6-1 and TRBJ2-7; 8 nucleotides line up with TRBD2. V trimming: 10 bases; J trimming: 3 bases; junction bases outside the gene matches: 8. Germline V gives CDR1 MNHNS, CDR2 SASEGT. This CDR3 region has 13 residues. CDR3 residues: CATSGGARYEQYF. The CDR3 DNA is TGTGCCACCTCCGGGGGGGCCCGCTACGAGCAGTACTTC.

The chain has TRBV7-3 and TRBJ2-3; possibly TRBD2 for D (5 bases). The CDR3 contains 12 residues. Germline CDR1 and CDR2: SGHTA and FQGTGA. The V gene lost 5 bases and the J gene lost 6 bases, with 9 bases spanning the gap. CDR3 DNA sequence: TGTGCCAGCAGCATACTAGACGATACGCAGTATTTT. This gives the protein CASSILDDTQYF.

The V gene is TRBV7-9, the J gene TRBJ1-6, with D hard to call. V gave up 4 bases and J gave up 6 bases, with 4 bases separating them. Germline CDR1 reads SEHNR; CDR2 reads FQNEAQ (reference sequence). CDR3 length equals 12 residues. The CDR3 DNA reads TGTGCCAGCAGCTCTGGTAATTCACCCCTCCACTTT. It encodes CASSSGNSPLHF.

V usage is TRBV15 and J usage is TRBJ1-1, with 8 bases identical to TRBD1. Trimming cost V 0 bases and J 13 bases; bases outside gene matches: 4. The germline gives CDR1 LNHNV, CDR2 YYDKDF (reference sequence). The CDR3 loop spans 12 amino acids. CDR3 DNA sequence: TGTGCCACCAGCAGAGATTCCGGGACAGGTTTCTTT. It codes for CATSRDSGTGFF.

This clone was found a few times. Other DNA variants within this sample encode the same CDR3. This chain joins TRBV6-4 and TRBJ2-3; 14 positions match TRBD2. This CDR3 contains 16 residues. Germline CDR1 and CDR2: MRHNA and SNTAGT. Trimming removed 0 bases from V and 4 bases from J; junction bases left unmatched: 0. This chain's CDR3 is CASSDSTSGGADTQYF. The CDR3 nucleotides read TGTGCCAGCAGTGACTCGACTAGCGGGGGGGCAGATACGCAGTATTTT.

The chain is built from TRBV10-1 and TRBJ1-5; D not resolved. CDR3 size: 16 residues. With 6 bases removed from V and 2 bases from J, the gap between germline ends came to 17 bases. Germline CDR1 is WNHNN and CDR2 is SYGVQD (reference sequence). The CDR3 sequence: CASSRLRCSCNQPQHF. For the CDR3, the DNA is TGCGCCAGCAGCAGATTGCGGTGTAGTTGCAATCAGCCCCAGCATTTT.

V and J are TRBV11-1 and TRBJ1-1; 7 bases are a match to TRBD1. Germline V gene data show CDR1 as SGHAT and CDR2 as FQDESV (reference sequence). This CDR3 comprises 16 residues. V lost 4 bases, J lost 0 bases, and 8 bases stayed unmatched. CDR3 loop: CASSSAGGILNTEAFF. CDR3 sequence (DNA): TGTGCCAGCAGCTCAGCAGGGGGGATACTGAACACTGAAGCTTTCTTT.